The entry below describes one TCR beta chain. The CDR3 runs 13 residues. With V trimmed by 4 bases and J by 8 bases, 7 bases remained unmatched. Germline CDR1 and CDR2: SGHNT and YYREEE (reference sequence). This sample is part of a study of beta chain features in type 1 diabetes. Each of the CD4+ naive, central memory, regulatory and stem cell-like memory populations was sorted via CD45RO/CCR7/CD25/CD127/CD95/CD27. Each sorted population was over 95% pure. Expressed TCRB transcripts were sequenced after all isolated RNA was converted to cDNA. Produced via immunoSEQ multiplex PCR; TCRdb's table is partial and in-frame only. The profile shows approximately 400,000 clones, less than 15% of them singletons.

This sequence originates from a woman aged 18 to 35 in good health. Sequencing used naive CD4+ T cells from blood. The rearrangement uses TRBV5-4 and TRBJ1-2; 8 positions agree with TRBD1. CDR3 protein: CASSATGVGGYTF. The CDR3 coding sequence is TGTGCCAGCAGCGCGACAGGGGTAGGCGGCTACACCTTC.